The rows below give T cell receptor beta chains drawn from one sample of a study of OX40 agonist ivuxolimab in advanced cancers. Profiled with immunoSEQ multiplex PCR; TCRdb holds only in-frame clones, not every one. The table has about 73,000 clones, about nine tenths seen once. This material consisted of CD4+ or CD8+ T cells sorted from blood, taken in a trial of the OX40 agonist ivuxolimab. The origin of the receptors is an adult with an advanced solid tumor such as melanoma, head and neck, liver or kidney cancer. Both conserved end residues are part of each CDR3. The D gene is left open where the match is weak. Clone size is given for some rows only: seen once, a few or many times, or a class if the clone is expanded.

clone_size,v_call,d_call,j_call,cdr3_nt,cdr3_aa
.,TRBV5-5,.,TRBJ2-2,TGTGCCAGCAAGACACAGAACACCGGGGAGCTGTTTTTT,CASKTQNTGELFF
once,TRBV28,.,TRBJ2-5,TGTGCCAGCAGTCCCCCCGCCCAGGTCCAGACCCAGTACTTC,CASSPPAQVQTQYF
.,TRBV6-5,.,TRBJ1-2,TGTGCCAGCTTCCACCCCGCGGTGACTAACTATGGCTACACCTTC,CASFHPAVTNYGYTF
once,TRBV11-2,TRBD2,TRBJ2-3,TGTGCCAGCAGCTTGAGGCCTAGCGGGGCGACAGATACGCAGTATTTT,CASSLRPSGATDTQYF
.,TRBV27,.,TRBJ2-7,TGTGCCAGCAGTTGGAGGGGCCCTTCCTACGAGCAGTACTTC,CASSWRGPSYEQYF
.,TRBV30,.,TRBJ1-3,TGTGCCTGCTACTTCGACTCTGGAAACACCATATATTTT,CACYFDSGNTIYF
.,TRBV28,TRBD2,TRBJ2-3,TGTGCCAGCAGTTTGAGCGGGGCCACCACAGATACGCAGTATTTT,CASSLSGATTDTQYF
few,TRBV2,TRBD1,TRBJ2-1,TGTGCCAGTGGACAGGGCGGTAATGAGCAGTTCTTC,CASGQGGNEQFF
.,TRBV5-1,.,TRBJ1-1,TGCGCCAGCAGTAAGAGTTTATCCATGAACACTGAAGCTTTCTTT,CASSKSLSMNTEAFF
.,TRBV6-5,TRBD1,TRBJ1-5,TGTGCCAGCAGTTGGACAGGAATCAATCAGCCCCAGCATTTT,CASSWTGINQPQHF
.,TRBV2,.,TRBJ1-5,TGTGCCAGCAGTTACAGTAGCAATCAGCCCCAGCATTTT,CASSYSSNQPQHF
.,TRBV9,.,TRBJ2-1,TGTGCCAGCAGCCCCCAGGGGGGCTCCTACAATGAGCAGTTCTTC,CASSPQGGSYNEQFF
.,TRBV7-2,.,TRBJ2-5,TGTGCCAGCGGCCAGGGACCCCCAGTGGGGTCCCAGTACTTC,CASGQGPPVGSQYF
.,TRBV19,TRBD1,TRBJ2-7,TGTGCCAGTAGTATAAGGCAGGGGGCCAACGAGCAGTACTTC,CASSIRQGANEQYF
.,TRBV27,.,TRBJ2-1,TGTGCCAGCAGTTTGAGAACACAAACCTACAATGAGCAGTTCTTC,CASSLRTQTYNEQFF
.,TRBV5-1,TRBD1,TRBJ2-2,TGCGCCAGCAGCTTACAGGGGTCCGGGGAGCTGTTTTTT,CASSLQGSGELFF
once,TRBV19,TRBD2,TRBJ2-7,TGTGCCAGTAGTATAAAACTAGCGGGAAAGTTTGATGATTCCTACGAGCAGTACTTC,CASSIKLAGKFDDSYEQYF
.,TRBV2,.,TRBJ1-1,TGTGCCAGCAGTGAAGTTCAGGGGCTAGCTTTCTTT,CASSEVQGLAFF
.,TRBV30,TRBD1,TRBJ2-5,TGTGCCTGGAATCTCGGGACAGGACAAGAGACCCAGTACTTC,CAWNLGTGQETQYF
once,TRBV9,TRBD1,TRBJ2-5,TGTGCCAGCAGCGTAGGGGACAGGGAGGGTGAGACCCAGTACTTC,CASSVGDREGETQYF
.,TRBV30,.,TRBJ2-7,TGTGCCTGGAGTTGGGGGAACTCCTACGAGCAGTACTTC,CAWSWGNSYEQYF
.,TRBV7-9,TRBD1,TRBJ1-1,TGTGCCAGCAGCGGAGGGGGCAGGGAAACTTTCTTT,CASSGGGRETFF
.,TRBV30,.,TRBJ2-5,TGTGCCTGGAGTATCTCTAGCTCGGAGACCCAGTACTTC,CAWSISSSETQYF
.,TRBV2,.,TRBJ1-2,TGTGCCAGCAGTGCCCAGTCTAGCTACACCTTC,CASSAQSSYTF
.,TRBV11-2,.,TRBJ1-2,TGTGCCAGCAGCCGTCTCGACCGAAAGCGCTATGGCTACACCTTC,CASSRLDRKRYGYTF
.,TRBV14,.,TRBJ1-6,TGTGCCAGCAGCCAAGAAGTCTATAATTCACCCCTCCACTTT,CASSQEVYNSPLHF
.,TRBV10-3,.,TRBJ1-4,TGTGCCATCAGTGCAACTAATGAAAAACTGTTTTTT,CAISATNEKLFF
.,TRBV29-1,TRBD2,TRBJ2-5,TGCAGCGTTGAAGATTGGGGGGGGGAACAAGAGACCCAGTACTTC,CSVEDWGGEQETQYF
once,TRBV14,.,TRBJ2-1,TGTGCCAGCAGCCAAGATCTGCTGGGTGAGCAGTTCTTC,CASSQDLLGEQFF
.,TRBV5-4,TRBD1,TRBJ1-2,TGTGCCAGCAGCTTGCCGGGACAGGACTATGGCTACACCTTC,CASSLPGQDYGYTF
.,TRBV27,.,TRBJ2-7,TGTGCCAGCAGACGAACTGGAGGGTTCTACGAGCAGTACTTC,CASRRTGGFYEQYF
.,TRBV6-5,.,TRBJ1-5,TGTGCCAGCAGGTACGACGGGACTCCTAACAATCAGCCCCAGCATTTT,CASRYDGTPNNQPQHF
.,TRBV30,.,TRBJ1-4,TGTGCCTGGAGTGCTCTTAGGGGGGCTAATGAAAAACTGTTTTTT,CAWSALRGANEKLFF
.,TRBV11-2,.,TRBJ1-5,TGTGCCAGCAGCTTACTTGGTCAGCCCCAGCATTTT,CASSLLGQPQHF
.,TRBV7-3,.,TRBJ2-2,TGTGCCAGCAGCCCCACGTCCCGATCAGGGGAGCTGTTTTTT,CASSPTSRSGELFF
.,TRBV15,TRBD1,TRBJ1-1,TGTGCCACCAGCAGGGACAGGCTGATGAACACTGAAGCTTTCTTT,CATSRDRLMNTEAFF
once,TRBV10-3,.,TRBJ1-2,TGTGCCATCATGTACAGGGAAGGGTATGGCTACACCTTC,CAIMYREGYGYTF
.,TRBV7-2,.,TRBJ2-7,TGTGCCAGCGCCTGGGGGCAGGGGACCTACGAGCAGTACTTC,CASAWGQGTYEQYF
.,TRBV7-3,.,TRBJ2-5,TGTGCCAGCAGCCCAGGAGGTGGGCAAGAGACCCAGTACTTC,CASSPGGGQETQYF
.,TRBV30,.,TRBJ1-3,TGTGCCTTGGGACGGAACTCTGGAAACACCATATATTTT,CALGRNSGNTIYF
.,TRBV19,.,TRBJ2-3,TGTGCCAGTAGTATTGCAGCTAGCACAGATACGCAGTATTTT,CASSIAASTDTQYF
once,TRBV28,.,TRBJ2-3,TGTGCCAGCAGTTCCTGGGGGGCTAGCGCAACAGATACGCAGTATTTT,CASSSWGASATDTQYF
few,TRBV15,.,TRBJ2-3,TGTGCCACCAGCAGGGGGGATCCAAGGGATACGCAGTATTTT,CATSRGDPRDTQYF
few,TRBV6-1,.,TRBJ1-1,TGTGCCAGCAGTGTAGGACTGGGGGAGAACACTGAAGCTTTCTTT,CASSVGLGENTEAFF
.,TRBV7-9,.,TRBJ1-4,TGTGCCAGCAGTTTAGACAGACAGAATGAAAAACTGTTTTTT,CASSLDRQNEKLFF